A single sample gave rise to the 27 T cell receptor beta chains below, sequenced in a study of T-cell memory formation after mild COVID-19. One entry per CDR3 protein, called by TCRdb with MiXCR from the 5' RACE reads. The sample has 350,000 to 500,000 distinct CDR3 sequences, more than 15% seen once. The sequenced sample consisted of PBMCs or a T cell subset sorted from them (not recorded which). The source of these receptors is a man aged 18-30 years who had mild COVID-19 (a few samples of this study predate the infection). Cell type and time point are not known.

The V gene is TRBV20-1, the J gene TRBJ2-5, with 10 bases that match TRBD1. The germline V gene has CDR1 DFQATT and CDR2 SNEGSKA (reference sequence). V lost 5 bases and J lost 1; bases outside the gene matches: 7. CDR3 size: 15 residues. CDR3 DNA sequence: TGCAGTGCTCGATGGGACAGGGGAGGCCAAGAGACCCAGTACTTC. Protein sequence: CSARWDRGGQETQYF.

This clonotype was detected only a few times. V is TRBV14 and J is TRBJ2-1; TRBD2 is a possible D gene (6 bases). V lost 7 bases and J 3 bases, leaving 16 bases between the germline ends. CDR3 length: 15 amino acids. Germline CDR1 SGHDN, CDR2 FVKESK. CDR3: CASNGRRGFYNEQFF. CDR3 nucleotide sequence: TGTGCCAGCAACGGCAGGCGGGGATTCTACAATGAGCAGTTCTTC.

In its sample, this clonotype was seen once. This rearrangement joins TRBV5-1 to TRBJ1-5; possible D gene TRBD1, 5 bases. V was clipped by 4 bases and J by 5 bases, with 13 bases between them. There are 14 residues in the CDR3. Germline V gene sequence: CDR1 SGHRS, CDR2 YFSETQ. The CDR3 region has the DNA TGCGCCAGCAGCACGGGACCGGGCCATCAGCCCCAGCATTTT. It codes for CASSTGPGHQPQHF.

This clonotype appeared many times. J is TRBJ2-5 and V is TRBV5-1; D remains ambiguous. Germline CDR1 is SGHRS and CDR2 is YFSETQ. The CDR3 is 13 amino acids. The V and J ends lost 0 bases and 5 bases respectively, with 8 bases between them. The DNA for the CDR3 is TGCGCCAGCAGCTTGGGGGCGAGGGAGACCCAGTACTTC. Protein: CASSLGARETQYF.

This clonotype was detected only a few times. The chain joins TRBV12-3 or TRBV12-4 to TRBJ1-1, with D perhaps TRBD1 (5 bases). The CDR3 extends over 17 amino acids. The germline V and J ends were trimmed by 5 bases and 4 bases, with 23 bases remaining between them. The CDR3 region is CASSHRGAATLGTEAFF. CDR3 coding DNA: TGTGCCAGCAGTCATCGAGGGGCCGCGACGCTGGGCACTGAAGCTTTCTTT.

The chain employs TRBV7-2 and TRBJ2-2; 8 nucleotides agree with TRBD2. The V gene's germline CDR1 is SGHTA and CDR2 FQGNSA. The CDR3 is 15 amino acids. Losses at the gene ends were 5 bases for V and 6 bases for J; bases not matched to a gene: 8. CDR3: CASSQGLGAPGELFF. The DNA for the CDR3 is TGTGCCAGCAGCCAGGGACTAGGAGCTCCCGGGGAGCTGTTTTTT. The entire variable domain, with the rest obtained from reference TRBV7-2 and TRBJ2-2, is as follows: GAGVSQSPSNKVTEKGKDVELRCDPISGHTALYWYRQSLGQGLEFLIYFQGNSAPDKSGLPSDRFSAERTGGSVSTLTIQRTQQEDSAVYLCASSQGLGAPGELFFGEGSRLTVL.

J is TRBJ2-1 and V is TRBV9; a weak D match, TRBD1 (7 bases). The CDR3 has 16 amino acids. V gave up 4 bases and J gave up 2 bases, with 16 bases separating them. Germline CDR1 is SGDLS and CDR2 is YYNGEE. The CDR3 DNA is TGTGCCAGCAGCTCACTGGGCAGGGGGGCCTACAATGAGCAGTTCTTC. Translating it yields CASSSLGRGAYNEQFF.

This clonotype was counted between two and nine times. The CDR3 loop is CASSLLWQGDISPLHF. The CDR3 DNA is TGTGCCAGCAGCTTGCTCTGGCAGGGTGATATTTCACCCCTCCACTTT. The chain couples TRBV5-6 to TRBJ1-6; D might be TRBD1 (5 bases). Between the trimmed V and J ends, which lost 1 base and 9 bases, there was a span of 17 bases. The CDR3 has 16 residues. Germline-derived CDR1 and CDR2 are SGHDT and YYEEEE.

This clonotype has a count of ten or more. The CDR3 coding sequence is TGCGCCAGCAGCCAAGATCAATACGGGAATGGGGCCAACGTCCTGACTTTC. It yields the protein CASSQDQYGNGANVLTF. The chain combines TRBV4-3 with TRBJ2-6, with D maybe TRBD2 (5 bases). The V end lost 0 bases, the J end lost 3 bases, and 12 bases lay between the germline ends. Germline CDR1 and CDR2: LGHNA and YSLEER. The CDR3 has 17 residues.

The chain has TRBV10-3 and TRBJ2-3, with D possibly matching TRBD1 (5 bases). Between the trimmed V and J ends, which lost 6 bases and 3 bases, there was a span of 16 bases. The germline V gene encodes CDR1 ENHRY and CDR2 SYGVKD. This CDR3 spans 15 amino acids. The DNA of the CDR3 is TGTGCCATCAGCCCAGAGTCCAGGGTGACAGATACGCAGTATTTT. Protein: CAISPESRVTDTQYF.

The chain uses TRBV7-2 and TRBJ2-2; 9 nucleotides agree with TRBD1. This CDR3 is built from 15 residues. The V gene's germline CDR1 is SGHTA and CDR2 FQGNSA. The V and J ends lost 3 bases and 7 bases, in that order; junction bases with no gene match: 6. CDR3 protein: CASSFTGGSGGELFF. The CDR3 nucleotides are TGTGCCAGCAGCTTCACAGGGGGCAGTGGCGGGGAGCTGTTTTTT.

This clonotype was seen a handful of times. The chain is built from TRBV7-2 and TRBJ2-3; 8 positions match TRBD2. Trimming cost V 7 bases and J 1 base; bases outside gene matches: 7. The CDR3 extends over 15 amino acids. The germline V gene has CDR1 SGHTA and CDR2 FQGNSA. CDR3 sequence: CASKGSGGRTDTQYF. CDR3 sequence (DNA): TGTGCCAGCAAGGGGAGCGGGGGACGCACAGATACGCAGTATTTT.

The genes are TRBV7-9 and TRBJ1-5, with a tentative D call TRBD1 (6 bases). The V gene's germline CDR1 is SEHNR and CDR2 FQNEAQ (reference sequence). The V end was cut by 5 bases, the J end by 6 bases, with 11 bases between. The CDR3 covers 13 residues. The CDR3 DNA sequence: TGTGCCAGCAGCAAACAGGGAGGTCAGCCCCAGCATTTT. This sequence encodes CASSKQGGQPQHF. Full variable domain (remainder filled in from reference TRBV7-9 and TRBJ1-5): DTGVSQNPRHKITKRGQNVTFRCDPISEHNRLYWYRQTLGQGPEFLTYFQNEAQLEKSRLLSDRFSAERPKGSFSTLEIQRTEQGDSAMYLCASSKQGGQPQHFGDGTRLSIL.

The chain couples TRBV6-1 to TRBJ1-2; D not resolved. Trimming removed 3 bases at V and 4 bases at J, with 12 bases between. Per germline, CDR1 MNHNS and CDR2 SASEGT. The CDR3 is 14 residues long. Here the CDR3 DNA reads TGTGCCAGCAGTGATCCGCTCCGTCCCTATGGCTACACCTTC. It translates to CASSDPLRPYGYTF.

This clonotype was observed a few times. The chain is built from TRBV12-3 or TRBV12-4 and TRBJ1-2, with D possibly being TRBD1 (5 bases). This CDR3 is built from 15 residues. Trimming took off 1 base at V and 7 bases at J, with 16 bases between the two ends. The CDR3 DNA follows: TGTGCCAGCAGTTTAGTCTCACTCATAAGGGGTGGCTACACCTTC. Encoded protein: CASSLVSLIRGGYTF.

The rearrangement joins TRBV20-1 to TRBJ1-5; D gene ambiguous. Germline values: CDR1 DFQATT, CDR2 SNEGSKA (reference sequence). This CDR3 spans 14 amino acids. V was clipped by 3 bases and J by 0 bases, with 9 bases between them. In DNA, the CDR3 is TGCAGTGCTAGTATACAGCATAGCAATCAGCCCCAGCATTTT. Encoded protein: CSASIQHSNQPQHF.

This clonotype was counted between two and nine times. The rearrangement uses TRBV7-2 and TRBJ1-3; no clear D. The V and J ends lost 4 bases and 0 bases respectively, with 13 bases between them. The CDR3 is made up of 16 amino acids. The germline V gene encodes CDR1 SGHTA and CDR2 FQGNSA. DNA for the CDR3: TGTGCCAGCAGCTGGAACAGTGTGAGCTCTGGAAACACCATATATTTT. Amino acid sequence: CASSWNSVSSGNTIYF.

The table lists this clonotype with a few counts. The gene calls are TRBV7-2 and TRBJ2-5; 8 nucleotides match TRBD2. J lost 4 bases, V lost 5 bases, and 18 bases had no gene match. The CDR3 sequence is 18 residues long. CDR1 is SGHTA and CDR2 is FQGNSA in the germline V gene. The CDR3 sequence is CASSAYGRGGRPGETQYF. Written as DNA, the CDR3 is TGTGCCAGCAGCGCCTACGGCCGGGGCGGGAGGCCAGGAGAGACCCAGTACTTC.

The chain couples TRBV5-1 to TRBJ2-5; TRBD1 matches at 9 bases. The CDR3 covers 15 residues. CDR1 is SGHRS, CDR2 YFSETQ, per germline. Germline trimming cut 4 bases from V and 4 bases from J; bases unmatched to any gene: 8. The CDR3 spells CASSISTGGLETQYF. CDR3 DNA sequence: TGCGCCAGCAGCATCTCGACAGGGGGGCTAGAGACCCAGTACTTC.

This clonotype was seen only a few times. The chain is built from TRBV18 and TRBJ1-4, with D possibly being TRBD1 (6 bases). CDR3 length: 15 residues. Trimming took off 5 bases at V and 2 bases at J, with 12 bases between the two ends. Germline V gene sequence: CDR1 KGHSH, CDR2 LQKENI. The CDR3 protein is CASSVDRPTNEKLFF. The CDR3, as DNA: TGTGCCAGCTCAGTGGACAGACCCACTAATGAAAAACTGTTTTTT.

This clonotype has ten or more counts. The gene calls are TRBV5-1 and TRBJ2-3, with 7 bases matching TRBD2. After removal of 3 bases from V and 0 bases from J, the junction contained 7 bases not matched to a gene. Germline V gene lookup returns CDR1 SGHRS and CDR2 YFSETQ. This CDR3 spans 16 amino acids. As DNA, the CDR3 is TGCGCCAGCAGCTCTCAAGCGGGGTTGAGCACAGATACGCAGTATTTT. Amino acids: CASSSQAGLSTDTQYF.

The chain recombines TRBV28 with TRBJ1-2, with a weak D call TRBD1 (5 bases). CDR3 length: 16 residues. Trimming cost V 6 bases and J 7 bases, with 24 bases left between them. Germline loops: CDR1 MDHEN, CDR2 SYDVKM. The CDR3 reads CASRPGGGAVLGGYTF. As DNA, the CDR3 is TGTGCCAGCAGACCTGGGGGTGGGGCGGTCCTTGGTGGCTACACCTTC.

This clonotype was observed a handful of times. V and J are TRBV27 and TRBJ2-7; no firm D call. The ends were cut back, 6 bases at V and 5 bases at J, with 23 bases in the middle. The CDR3 extends over 16 amino acids. Germline CDR1 reads MNHEY; CDR2 reads SMNVEV (reference sequence). CDR3: CASSPIPGRSLHEQYF. As DNA, the CDR3 is TGTGCCAGCAGCCCGATCCCGGGTCGCAGTCTTCACGAGCAGTACTTC.

The chain carries TRBV7-8 and TRBJ2-4; D is undetermined. The V end was cut by 5 bases, the J end by 0 bases, with 14 bases between. This CDR3 has 16 amino acids. Germline CDR1 is SGHVS and CDR2 is FQNEAQ. This CDR3 is CASSTRLVIAKNIQYF. The CDR3 region has the DNA TGTGCCAGCAGCACCCGGCTGGTCATAGCCAAAAACATTCAGTACTTC.

This clonotype has a handful of counts. This chain links TRBV4-2 with TRBJ1-2; D remains ambiguous. V was trimmed by 0 bases and J by 8 bases, leaving 4 bases between them. The CDR3 length is 11 residues. Germline V gives CDR1 LGHNA, CDR2 YNFKEQ. CDR3: CASSQERGYTF. CDR3 sequence (DNA): TGTGCCAGCAGCCAAGAGCGGGGCTACACCTTC.

This chain uses TRBV12-3 or TRBV12-4 with TRBJ1-1, with 7 bases identical to TRBD1. V shed 6 bases and J 7 bases; nucleotides not matched to a gene: 11. This CDR3 comprises 14 residues. CDR3 sequence (DNA): TGTGCCAGCAGCTCCCGGACAGGCGAGATTGAAGCTTTCTTT. Translating it yields CASSSRTGEIEAFF.

The CDR3 coding sequence is TGCAGTGCTCCGACCGGGGCTAGGGAAAAACTGTTTTTT. It yields the protein CSAPTGAREKLFF. The chain employs TRBV20-1 and TRBJ1-4, with a possible D match to TRBD1 (5 bases). V lost 5 bases and J 8 bases, leaving 15 bases between the germline ends. In germline, CDR1 is DFQATT, CDR2 SNEGSKA (reference sequence). This CDR3 comprises 13 residues.